This T cell receptor (beta chain) was retrieved from a study of response to subunit inactivated influenza vaccine. Study observations and caveats: The authors suggested that every seasonal influenza vaccination recruits few new T cells.

To note about this clonotype: Its antigen is not identified.

The CDR3 contains 12 residues. Trimming pared 6 bases from V and 8 bases from J, leaving 10 bases between. CDR1 and CDR2 (germline): SEHNR, FQNEAQ (reference sequence). TCRdb re-analysed the RT-PCR reads in MiXCR, keeping a single row per CDR3 protein. The sample records 280,000 or so distinct CDR3 sequences, just over 20% being singletons. The rearrangement uses TRBV7-9 and TRBJ2-2; D is undetermined. The source of this sequence is a man aged 50 to 75 who received an inactivated influenza vaccine. The sample in question was PBMCs from blood, obtained roughly 20 months after vaccination. The CDR3 DNA follows: TGTGCCAGCAGAGGGATCGTTGGGGAGCTGTTTTTT. Protein: CASRGIVGELFF.